The clone carrying this T cell receptor beta chain showed up just a few times. The antigen remains unidentified. This CDR3 has 15 residues. Germline loops: CDR1 SGHRS, CDR2 YFSETQ. Trimming left V 2 bases short and J 4 bases short, with 13 bases between. This sample stems from a study of cytomegalovirus exposure and HLA in healthy donors. At the level of the study: Some 80 million unique TCR sequences came from HLA-typed donors in an early release.

Study observations and caveats: Follow-up analysis later connected one missense variant in DCLRE1C with trimming of TCR beta V- and J-genes.

With 60 Vbeta and 13 Jbeta primers, the PCR was carried out. The protocol was immunoSEQ multiplex PCR, while the TCRdb copy is restricted to in-frame clones and leaves out a portion. Among some 200,000 clones, 80% were seen once, and the ten largest hold under 0.8%. Source material: PBMCs. J is TRBJ1-3 and V is TRBV5-1; D call uncertain. The origin of this receptor is a boy between 5 and 17 years old in good health and CMV-seronegative. CDR3 nucleotide sequence: TGCGCCAGCAGCTTAGACTTTACTATGGGAAACACCATATATTTT. The encoded protein is CASSLDFTMGNTIYF. Full variable domain (rest looked up from reference TRBV5-1 and TRBJ1-3): KAGVTQTPRYLIKTRGQQVTLSCSPISGHRSVSWYQQTPGQGLQFLFEYFSETQRNKGNFPGRFSGRQFSNSRSEMNVSTLELGDSALYLCASSLDFTMGNTIYFGEGSWLTVV.